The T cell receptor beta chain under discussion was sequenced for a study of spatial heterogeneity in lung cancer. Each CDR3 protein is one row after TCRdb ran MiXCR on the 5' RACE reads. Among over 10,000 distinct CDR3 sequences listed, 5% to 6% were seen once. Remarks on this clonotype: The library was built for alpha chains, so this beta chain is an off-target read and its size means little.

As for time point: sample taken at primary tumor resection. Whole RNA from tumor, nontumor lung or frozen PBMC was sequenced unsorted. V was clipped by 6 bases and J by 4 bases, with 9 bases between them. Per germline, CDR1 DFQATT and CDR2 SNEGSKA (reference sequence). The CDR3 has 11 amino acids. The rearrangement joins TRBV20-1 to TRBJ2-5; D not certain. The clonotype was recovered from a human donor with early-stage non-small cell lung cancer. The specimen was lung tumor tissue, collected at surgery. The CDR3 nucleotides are TGCAGTGCCCTCTTCCGAGAGACCCAGTACTTC. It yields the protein CSALFRETQYF.